The clone carrying this TCR beta chain has ten or more counts. Antigen unknown. This entry is derived from a study of T-cell reconstitution after alpha-beta-depleted transplantation in children. Broader study findings: Newly produced T cells mostly provided counts and TCRbeta diversity after one year, as hyperexpanded clones declined. Several hundred rapidly expanded clones from non-depleted graft cells reportedly supplied alpha-beta T cells about two months post-transplant.

Unique molecular identifiers were incorporated into the prepared TCRbeta library. Using its own MiXCR run on the PCR reads, TCRdb lists one record per CDR3 protein. In the table there are tens of thousands of distinct CDR3 sequences, roughly 6% of which are singletons. This clonotype was sampled from a male patient between 5 and 17 years old who had a stem cell transplant for acute myeloid leukemia, so the T cells may come from the graft donor. The starting material was PBMCs, mostly from graft donor cells, obtained 180 days after TCRalphabeta/CD19-depleted stem cell transplant.

The DNA for the CDR3 is TGTGCCAGCAGCTTCCCGGACAGGGAAGAGACCCAGTACTTC. Translated: CASSFPDREETQYF. The gene calls are TRBV7-2 and TRBJ2-5, with TRBD1 identical over 8 bases. Germline V gives CDR1 SGHTA, CDR2 FQGNSA. Trimming at V came to 3 bases and at J to 3 bases, leaving 3 bases not matched to a gene. The CDR3 extends over 14 amino acids.